The present T cell receptor (beta chain) was sequenced within a study of shared clonotypes between healthy human individuals. At the level of the study: Three CD4 naive, three CD4 memory, two CD8 naive and one CD8 memory plate were used per donor.

The protocol was immunoSEQ multiplex PCR, while the TCRdb copy is restricted to in-frame clones and leaves out a portion. The sample contains roughly 1,100,000 clones, about three quarters of which appear only once. With 0 bases removed from V and 2 bases from J, the gap between germline ends came to 14 bases. Per germline, CDR1 LNHNV and CDR2 YYDKDF (reference sequence). This CDR3 spans 16 amino acids. This clonotype was obtained from a man between 18 and 29 years old in good health. The sample taken for sequencing was memory CD4+ T cells sorted from blood. The subset was: CD45RA-negative fraction. The V and J genes are TRBV15 and TRBJ2-7, with TRBD2 as a possible D gene (6 bases). In DNA form, the CDR3 reads TGTGCCACCAGCAGAGATCGTGGTAGCGGAACCTACGAGCAGTACTTC. Protein sequence: CATSRDRGSGTYEQYF.